Listed here are 18 T cell receptor beta chains from one sample, sequenced in a study of response to subunit inactivated influenza vaccine (dated by TCRdb to about 2018). The library was obtained by RT-PCR. Sequenced on an Illumina HiSeq 2500. TCRdb reworked the public reads: Q25 trimming with fastp, MiXCR clone assembly, productive beta chains retained. Every CDR3 protein is listed once, alongside the most common genes and DNA of its rows. The sample table contains 430,000 or so distinct CDR3 sequences; only one count was recorded for approximately 9.9% of them. The ten largest account for 10% to 15% of the sample. The sample's time point, from its label and the paper: 45 days after influenza vaccine administration. Sequencing used PBMCs from blood, obtained roughly 47 days after vaccination. These receptors were taken from a man aged 45-60 years who received an inactivated influenza vaccine. Donor details come from another sample of the same person, matched by shared clones.

This clonotype was recorded many times. The rearrangement uses TRBV24-1 and TRBJ1-5; the D is unclear. V was shortened by 5 bases and J by 9 bases, with 10 bases between the two germline ends. CDR3 length: 12 residues. Germline assignment: CDR1 KGHDR and CDR2 SFDVKD. CDR3 sequence: CATSVPDGPQHF. The CDR3, as DNA: TGTGCCACCAGTGTACCGGACGGGCCCCAGCATTTT.

The rearrangement joins TRBV4-1 to TRBJ1-6; D is possibly TRBD1 (6 bases). V shed 0 bases and J shed 10 bases, with 13 bases lying between them. This CDR3 has 15 residues. Germline CDR1 reads MGHRA; CDR2 reads YSYEKL. The CDR3 DNA sequence: TGCGCCAGCAGCCAAGAAACAGGGAACTACTCACCCCTCCACTTT. Its protein is CASSQETGNYSPLHF.

Only a few counts were recorded for this clonotype. The V gene is TRBV3-1, the J gene TRBJ2-3; D gene ambiguous. This CDR3 is built from 14 residues. Germline values: CDR1 LGHDT, CDR2 YNNKEL (reference sequence). Trimming removed 7 bases at V and 0 bases at J, with 11 bases between. CDR3 region: CASKRNPSTDTQYF. In DNA form, the CDR3 reads TGTGCCAGCAAACGAAATCCTAGCACAGATACGCAGTATTTT.

Many counts were recorded for this clonotype. The chain carries TRBV29-1 and TRBJ2-3; unclear D gene. This CDR3 is 13 amino acids long. Germline values: CDR1 SQVTM, CDR2 ANQGSEA. The V end lost 3 bases, the J end lost 5 bases, and 12 bases lay between the germline ends. This CDR3 reads CSVDRVDGDTQYF. The DNA of the CDR3 is TGCAGCGTTGATAGAGTTGATGGAGATACGCAGTATTTT.

This clonotype has ten or more counts. This chain connects TRBV29-1 to TRBJ2-1; 10 bases line up with TRBD1. The CDR3 sequence is 13 residues long. The V segment lost 5 bases and the J segment 8 bases; nucleotides outside the gene matches: 6. Germline CDR1 and CDR2: SQVTM and ANQGSEA. The CDR3 DNA reads TGCAGCGTTTCGGGACAGGGGTGGTATGAGCAGTTCTTC. Amino acids: CSVSGQGWYEQFF.

This clonotype was recorded at least ten times. The rearrangement joins TRBV5-1 to TRBJ2-4, with D possibly being TRBD2 (6 bases). Germline assignment: CDR1 SGHRS and CDR2 YFSETQ. This CDR3 is 15 amino acids long. V was shortened by 3 bases and J by 0 bases, with 10 bases between the two germline ends. CDR3 nucleotide sequence: TGCGCCAGCAGCTCGGAAGCGGGAGCCAAAAACATTCAGTACTTC. It yields the protein CASSSEAGAKNIQYF.

This clonotype showed up just a few times. The V gene is TRBV5-1, the J gene TRBJ2-7; D uncertain. CDR3 size: 13 residues. Germline V gene sequence: CDR1 SGHRS, CDR2 YFSETQ. V shed 0 bases and J shed 2 bases, with 6 bases lying between them. Written as DNA, the CDR3 is TGCGCCAGCAGCTTGGACACGACCTACGAGCAGTACTTC. Encoded protein: CASSLDTTYEQYF.

This clonotype appeared a few times. V and J are TRBV4-1 and TRBJ1-4; 8 bases align to TRBD1. The germline gives CDR1 MGHRA, CDR2 YSYEKL. The ends lost 7 bases at V and 3 bases at J; junction bases unmatched: 4. CDR3 length equals 14 residues. The CDR3 loop reads CASNKDRANEKLFF. The CDR3 nucleotides are TGCGCCAGCAATAAGGACAGGGCTAATGAAAAACTGTTTTTT.

This clonotype was seen many times. This chain connects TRBV7-9 to TRBJ2-1; D call uncertain. Trimming stripped 10 bases from V and 8 bases from J, with 18 bases between. Germline V gene lookup returns CDR1 SEHNR and CDR2 FQNEAQ (reference sequence). This CDR3 has 13 amino acids. CDR3 in DNA: TGTGCCACCAGAACGGCTAGTGGTCATGAGCAGTTCTTC. It encodes CATRTASGHEQFF.

There are many counts of this clonotype. The chain couples TRBV10-3 to TRBJ1-5; TRBD1 matches at 10 bases. Germline V gene sequence: CDR1 ENHRY, CDR2 SYGVKD. The V and J ends lost 5 bases and 3 bases, in that order; junction bases with no gene match: 10. CDR3 size: 17 residues. The CDR3 protein is CAISQTYGTGVNQPQHF. The CDR3 DNA is TGTGCCATCAGTCAGACATACGGGACAGGGGTCAATCAGCCCCAGCATTTT.

V usage is TRBV20-1 and J usage is TRBJ1-1, with D possibly being TRBD1 (6 bases). V was shortened by 1 base and J by 3 bases, with 15 bases between the two germline ends. CDR3 length: 15 amino acids. CDR1 is DFQATT, CDR2 SNEGSKA, per germline (reference sequence). CDR3 DNA sequence: TGCAGTGCTAGAGGACTACAGGGTTTGGACACTGAAGCTTTCTTT. Its translation: CSARGLQGLDTEAFF.

This clonotype showed up just a few times. The rearrangement links TRBV10-3 to TRBJ1-3, with a tentative D call TRBD1 (5 bases). Trimming removed 0 bases from V and 0 bases from J, with 9 bases in between. CDR1 and CDR2 from the germline V gene are ENHRY and SYGVKD. CDR3 size: 16 residues. The CDR3 coding sequence is TGTGCCATCAGTGAGTCAACGGGACTCTCTGGAAACACCATATATTTT. This sequence encodes CAISESTGLSGNTIYF.

This clonotype was counted many times. The chain recombines TRBV20-1 with TRBJ2-2; no clear D gene. The CDR3 length is 15 residues. The V end lost 5 bases, the J end lost 1 base, and 14 bases lay between the germline ends. Germline CDR1 is DFQATT and CDR2 is SNEGSKA (reference sequence). CDR3 sequence: CSAVVRRGNTGELFF. CDR3 in DNA: TGCAGTGCTGTGGTTCGAAGAGGGAACACCGGGGAGCTGTTTTTT.

This chain connects TRBV3-1 to TRBJ2-7, with 13 nucleotides matching TRBD2. The germline gives CDR1 LGHDT, CDR2 YNNKEL (reference sequence). The junction had 16 bases not matched to a gene; V was cut back by 3 bases and J by 5 bases. This CDR3 comprises 19 residues. CDR3 protein: CASSQPPGTSGVGIHEQYF. Written as DNA, the CDR3 is TGTGCCAGCAGCCAGCCACCGGGGACTAGCGGGGTCGGAATCCACGAGCAGTACTTC.

This rearrangement joins TRBV7-9 to TRBJ2-5; 8 bases are a match to TRBD2. V was pared by 1 base and J by 5 bases, with 3 bases of the junction left unmatched. Germline V gene sequence: CDR1 SEHNR, CDR2 FQNEAQ (reference sequence). The CDR3 is 14 residues long. CDR3 nucleotide sequence: TGTGCCAGCAGCTTAGAGCGGGGGCTGGAGACCCAGTACTTC. The encoded protein is CASSLERGLETQYF.

V is TRBV7-6 and J is TRBJ2-3, with no clear D. The V end was cut by 5 bases, the J end by 0 bases, with 9 bases between. The CDR3 runs 14 residues. Germline loops: CDR1 SGHVS, CDR2 FNYEAQ. Written as DNA, the CDR3 is TGTGCCAGCAGCCAAGCGACGAGCACAGATACGCAGTATTTT. This gives the protein CASSQATSTDTQYF.

This clonotype was seen a handful of times. This chain connects TRBV5-6 to TRBJ1-1; D is ambiguous. CDR1 is SGHDT, CDR2 YYEEEE, per germline. This CDR3 has 14 amino acids. The V end lost 0 bases, the J end lost 5 bases, and 11 bases lay between the germline ends. The CDR3 region is CASSLGTPSTEAFF. CDR3 bases: TGTGCCAGCAGCTTGGGGACGCCTTCGACTGAAGCTTTCTTT.

This clonotype was counted a few times. The chain combines TRBV7-8 with TRBJ2-7, with 9 bases matching TRBD2. V dropped 0 bases and J dropped 2; count of bases not matched to a gene: 5. The length of the CDR3 is 16 residues. Germline loops: CDR1 SGHVS, CDR2 FQNEAQ. DNA for the CDR3: TGTGCCAGCAGCTTAGCGGCAGCTAGCGGGACCTACGAGCAGTACTTC. The encoded protein is CASSLAAASGTYEQYF.